Below, one T cell receptor (beta chain) is given with its context. No antigen is known for it. The data stem from a study of siplizumab effects on memory and regulatory T cells. Study findings and constraints: The mean Treg-derived percentage of mappable alloreactive CD4+ clones was under 75% with siplizumab compared with about 27% in controls. Siplizumab produced a significant drop in alloreactive sequences attributable to unstimulated CD4+ memory cells. There appeared to be greater diversity in naive T cells than in memory cells, and naive T cells seemed major contributors to the alloresponse.

The length of the CDR3 is 15 residues. The germline V gene has CDR1 SGHDT and CDR2 YYEEEE. Trimming cost V 4 bases and J 6 bases; bases outside gene matches: 7. Per-sample assaying covered 85,000 to 100,000 TCR templates. Repertoires were generated with immunoSEQ multiplex PCR, while TCRdb's copy carries only in-frame clones and drops some. This sample has about 120,000 clones, with 85% to 95% found just once. This TCR derives from a human donor in good health. The V and J genes are TRBV5-6 and TRBJ1-3; 10 nucleotides match TRBD1. Sequencing used non-Treg CD4+ T cells sorted from blood. The CDR3 spells CASSPWTGGENTIYF. CDR3 sequence (DNA): TGTGCCAGCAGCCCATGGACAGGGGGGGAAAACACCATATATTTT.